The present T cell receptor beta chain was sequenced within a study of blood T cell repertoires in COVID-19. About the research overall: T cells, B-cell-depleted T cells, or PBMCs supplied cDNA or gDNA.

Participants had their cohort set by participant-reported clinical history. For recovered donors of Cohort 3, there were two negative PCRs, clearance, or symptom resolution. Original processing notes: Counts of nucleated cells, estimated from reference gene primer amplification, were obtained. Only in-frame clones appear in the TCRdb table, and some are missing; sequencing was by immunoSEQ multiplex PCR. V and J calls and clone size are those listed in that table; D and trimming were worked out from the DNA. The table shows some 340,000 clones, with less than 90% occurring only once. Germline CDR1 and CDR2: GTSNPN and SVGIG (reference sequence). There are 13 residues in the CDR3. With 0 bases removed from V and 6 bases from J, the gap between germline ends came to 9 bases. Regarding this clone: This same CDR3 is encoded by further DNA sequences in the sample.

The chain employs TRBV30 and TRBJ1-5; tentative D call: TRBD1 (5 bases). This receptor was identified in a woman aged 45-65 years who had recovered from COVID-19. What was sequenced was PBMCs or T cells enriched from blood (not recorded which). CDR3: CAWSVQGSQPQHF. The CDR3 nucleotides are TGTGCCTGGAGTGTTCAGGGAAGTCAGCCCCAGCATTTT. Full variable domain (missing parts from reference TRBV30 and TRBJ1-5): SQTIHQWPATLVQPVGSPLSLECTVEGTSNPNLYWYRQAAGRGLQLLFYSVGIGQISSEVPQNLSASRPQDRQFILSSKKLLLSDSGFYLCAWSVQGSQPQHFGDGTRLSIL.